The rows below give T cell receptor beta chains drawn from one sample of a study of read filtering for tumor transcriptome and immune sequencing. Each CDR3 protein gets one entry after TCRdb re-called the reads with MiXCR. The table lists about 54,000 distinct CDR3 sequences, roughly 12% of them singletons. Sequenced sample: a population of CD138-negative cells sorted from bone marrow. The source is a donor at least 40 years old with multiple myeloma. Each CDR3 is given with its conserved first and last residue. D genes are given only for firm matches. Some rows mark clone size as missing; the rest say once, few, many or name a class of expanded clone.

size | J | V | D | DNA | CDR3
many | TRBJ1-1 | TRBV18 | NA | TGTGCCAGCTCACCAAGTGGGGCGATGAACACTGAAGCTTTCTTT | CASSPSGAMNTEAFF
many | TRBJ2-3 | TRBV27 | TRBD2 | TGTGCCAGCCAATCTAGCGGGGGAACAGATACGCAGTATTTT | CASQSSGGTDTQYF
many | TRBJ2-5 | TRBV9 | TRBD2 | TGTGCCAGCAGCGGACAGTCTAGCGGGGGTGATCAAGAGACCCAGTACTTC | CASSGQSSGGDQETQYF
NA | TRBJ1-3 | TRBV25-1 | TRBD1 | TGTGCCAGCAGTGATCCCCGGACAGGGGGAAACACCATATATTTT | CASSDPRTGGNTIYF
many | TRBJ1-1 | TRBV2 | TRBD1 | TGTGCCAGCAGTGATGGGACAGAGAACACTGAAGCTTTCTTT | CASSDGTENTEAFF
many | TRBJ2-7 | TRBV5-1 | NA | TGCGCCAGCAGCTTAGGCGGGGATTTGTACGAGCAGTACTTC | CASSLGGDLYEQYF
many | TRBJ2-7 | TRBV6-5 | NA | TGTGCCAGCAGTTACACCTTTACCGGGACGGTATCCTACGAGCAGTACTTC | CASSYTFTGTVSYEQYF
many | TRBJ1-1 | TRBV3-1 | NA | TGTGCCAGCAGCCAAGATTCCAAGGGGTCTAATGAAGCTTTCTTT | CASSQDSKGSNEAFF
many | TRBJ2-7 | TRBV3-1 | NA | TGTGCCAGCAGCCAAGATCGGGCAGGCCAAGACGAGCAGTACTTC | CASSQDRAGQDEQYF
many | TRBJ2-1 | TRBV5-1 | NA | TGCGCCAGCAGGGAGGGCCAGGGAAGGGAAGTCAATGAGCAGTTCTTC | CASREGQGREVNEQFF
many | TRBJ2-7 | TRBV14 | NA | TGTGCCAGCAGCCCAGCCCAGGGAATCGCGTACGAGCAGTACTTC | CASSPAQGIAYEQYF
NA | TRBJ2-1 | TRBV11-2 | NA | TGTGCCAGCAGCCGCGGACTCGATGTTGCGGCGCAGTTCTTC | CASSRGLDVAAQFF
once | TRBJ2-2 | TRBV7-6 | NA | TGCGCCAGCAGCTTAGCGCCGGGACCGGGCACCGGGGAGCTGATTTTT | CASSLAPGPGTGELIF
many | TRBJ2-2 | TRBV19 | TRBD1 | TGTGCCAGTAGTCTAACACAGGGGATGGCCCTCCCCGGGGAGCTGTTTTTT | CASSLTQGMALPGELFF
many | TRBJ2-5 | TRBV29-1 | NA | TGCAGCGTTGTTATTGAGACCCAGTACTTC | CSVVIETQYF
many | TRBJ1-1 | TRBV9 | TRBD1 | TGTGCCAGCAGCCCGAGTCCCGGGACAGGGCTGGGCACTGAAGCTTTCTTT | CASSPSPGTGLGTEAFF
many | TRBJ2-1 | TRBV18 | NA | TGTGCCAGCTCACCGCTCGGGACTGGCCTGTACAATGAGCAGTTCTTC | CASSPLGTGLYNEQFF
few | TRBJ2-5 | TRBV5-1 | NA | TGCGCCAGCAGCTTGGGTTATGTGGTGGTTGGAGAGACCCAGTACTTC | CASSLGYVVVGETQYF
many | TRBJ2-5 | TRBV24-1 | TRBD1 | TGTGCCACCATGGGACAGGGAGGCGAGACCCAGTACTTC | CATMGQGGETQYF
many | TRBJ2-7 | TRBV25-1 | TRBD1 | TGTGCCAGCGGCCGGGACAGGGGGCGCAACGAGCAGTACTTC | CASGRDRGRNEQYF
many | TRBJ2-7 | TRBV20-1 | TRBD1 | TGCAGTGCTGACCGGGACAGAGCCTACGAGCAGTACTTC | CSADRDRAYEQYF
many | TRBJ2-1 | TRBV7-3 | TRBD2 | TGTGCCAGCAGCTCCTACGTGGGAGGGAATGAGCAGTTCTTC | CASSSYVGGNEQFF